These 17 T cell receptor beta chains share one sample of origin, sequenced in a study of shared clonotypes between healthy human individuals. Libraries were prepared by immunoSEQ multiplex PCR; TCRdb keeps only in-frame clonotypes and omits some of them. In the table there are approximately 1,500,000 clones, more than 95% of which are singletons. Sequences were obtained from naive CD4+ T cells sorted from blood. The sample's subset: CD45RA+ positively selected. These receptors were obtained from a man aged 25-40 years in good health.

This chain's CDR3 is CASLRSTAKNIQYF. Written as DNA, the CDR3 is TGTGCCAGCCTAAGAAGTACAGCCAAAAACATTCAGTACTTC. This chain connects TRBV28 to TRBJ2-4; D call uncertain. Germline CDR1 is MDHEN and CDR2 is SYDVKM. V was pared by 8 bases and J by 0 bases, with 11 bases between. The CDR3 covers 14 residues.

The CDR3 DNA reads as TGTGCCAGTAGTACTCACTACTGGGGGCCGGGTTACGAGCAGTACTTC. This gives the protein CASSTHYWGPGYEQYF. This sequence joins TRBV19 and TRBJ2-7, with D tentatively TRBD1 (6 bases). Germline CDR1 is LNHDA and CDR2 is SQIVND (reference sequence). With 4 bases removed from V and 4 bases from J, the gap between germline ends came to 20 bases. This CDR3 is 16 amino acids long.

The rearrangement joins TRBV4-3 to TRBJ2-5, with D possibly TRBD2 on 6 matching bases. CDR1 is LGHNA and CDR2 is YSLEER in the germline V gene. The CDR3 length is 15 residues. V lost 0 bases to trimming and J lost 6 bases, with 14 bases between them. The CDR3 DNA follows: TGCGCCAGCAGCCAAGATTGGGGAGGTAGCAAGACCCAGTACTTC. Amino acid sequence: CASSQDWGGSKTQYF.

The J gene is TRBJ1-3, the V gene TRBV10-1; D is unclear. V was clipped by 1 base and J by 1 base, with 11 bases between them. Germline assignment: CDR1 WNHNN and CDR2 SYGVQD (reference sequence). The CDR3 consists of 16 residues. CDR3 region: CASSEFRSGSGNTIYF. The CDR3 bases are TGCGCCAGCAGTGAGTTCCGGAGTGGGTCTGGAAACACCATATATTTT.

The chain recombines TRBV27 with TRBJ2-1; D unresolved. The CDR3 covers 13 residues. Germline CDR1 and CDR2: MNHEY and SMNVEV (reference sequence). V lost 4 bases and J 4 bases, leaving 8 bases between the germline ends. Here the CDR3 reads CASSYRLYNEQFF. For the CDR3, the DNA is TGTGCCAGCAGTTATCGGTTGTACAATGAGCAGTTCTTC.

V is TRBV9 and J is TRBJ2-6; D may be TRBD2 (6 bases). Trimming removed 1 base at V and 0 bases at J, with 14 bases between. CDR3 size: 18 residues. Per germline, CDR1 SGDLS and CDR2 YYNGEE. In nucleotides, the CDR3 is TGTGCCAGCAGCGTATCAGCGCAAGCGGGCTCTGGGGCCAACGTCCTGACTTTC. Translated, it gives CASSVSAQAGSGANVLTF.

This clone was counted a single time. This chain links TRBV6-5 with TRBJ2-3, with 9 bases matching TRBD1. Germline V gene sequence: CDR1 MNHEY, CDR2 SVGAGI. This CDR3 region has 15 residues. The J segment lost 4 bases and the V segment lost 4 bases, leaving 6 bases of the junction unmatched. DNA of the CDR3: TGTGCCAGCAGTTTGGGACAGGGTCCCTCAGATACGCAGTATTTT. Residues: CASSLGQGPSDTQYF.

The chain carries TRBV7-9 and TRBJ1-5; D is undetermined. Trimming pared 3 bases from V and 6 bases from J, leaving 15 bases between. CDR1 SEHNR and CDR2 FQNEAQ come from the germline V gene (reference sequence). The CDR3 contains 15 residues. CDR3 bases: TGTGCCAGCAGCTTCGACCCACAAGGCATTCAGCCCCAGCATTTT. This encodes CASSFDPQGIQPQHF.

The CDR3 DNA follows: TGTGCCAGCAGTTTATTTCCCCACAGCGGGAACCAAGAGACCCAGTACTTC. This gives the protein CASSLFPHSGNQETQYF. This chain joins TRBV28 and TRBJ2-5; TRBD2 aligns across 7 bases. The CDR3 consists of 17 residues. V lost 1 base to trimming and J lost 0 bases; unmatched junction nucleotides: 8. Looked up from germline, CDR1 is MDHEN and CDR2 is SYDVKM.

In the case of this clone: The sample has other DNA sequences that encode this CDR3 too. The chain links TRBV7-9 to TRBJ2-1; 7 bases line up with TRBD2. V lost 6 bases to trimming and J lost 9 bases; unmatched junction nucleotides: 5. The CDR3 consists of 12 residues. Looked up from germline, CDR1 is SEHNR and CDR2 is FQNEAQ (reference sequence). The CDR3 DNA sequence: TGTGCCAGCAGAACCAGGGAGGGTGAGCAGTTCTTC. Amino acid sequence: CASRTREGEQFF.

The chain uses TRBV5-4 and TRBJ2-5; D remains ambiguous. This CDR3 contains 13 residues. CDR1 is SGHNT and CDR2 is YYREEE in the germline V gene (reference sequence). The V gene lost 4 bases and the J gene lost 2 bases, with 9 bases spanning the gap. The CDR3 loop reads CASSRAQQETQYF. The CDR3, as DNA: TGTGCCAGCAGCCGGGCCCAACAAGAGACCCAGTACTTC. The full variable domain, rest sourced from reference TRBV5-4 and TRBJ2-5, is ETGVTQSPTHLIKTRGQQVTLRCSSQSGHNTVSWYQQALGQGPQFIFQYYREEENGRGNFPPRFSGLQFPNYSSELNVNALELDDSALYLCASSRAQQETQYFGPGTRLLVL.

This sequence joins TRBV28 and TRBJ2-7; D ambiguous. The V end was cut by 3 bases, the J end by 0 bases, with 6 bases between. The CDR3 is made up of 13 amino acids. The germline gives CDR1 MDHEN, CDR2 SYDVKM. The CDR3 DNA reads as TGTGCCAGCAGTTTCACCCTCTCCTACGAGCAGTACTTC. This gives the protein CASSFTLSYEQYF.

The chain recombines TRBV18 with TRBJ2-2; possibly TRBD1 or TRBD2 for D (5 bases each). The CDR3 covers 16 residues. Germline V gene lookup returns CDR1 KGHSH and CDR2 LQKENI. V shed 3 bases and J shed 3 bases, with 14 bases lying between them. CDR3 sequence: CASSPLPGRDTGELFF. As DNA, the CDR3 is TGTGCCAGCTCACCTTTGCCGGGACGGGACACCGGGGAGCTGTTTTTT. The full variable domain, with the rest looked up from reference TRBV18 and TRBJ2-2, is NAGVMQNPRHLVRRRGQEARLRCSPMKGHSHVYWYRQLPEEGLKFMVYLQKENIIDESGMPKERFSAEFPKEGPSILRIQQVVRGDSAAYFCASSPLPGRDTGELFFGEGSRLTVL.

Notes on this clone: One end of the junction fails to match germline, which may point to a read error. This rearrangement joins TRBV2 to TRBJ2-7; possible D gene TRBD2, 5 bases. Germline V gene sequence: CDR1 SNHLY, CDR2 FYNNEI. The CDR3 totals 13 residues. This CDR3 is CASSVDRSGEQCF. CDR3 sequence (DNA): TGTGCCAGCAGTGTTGATAGAAGCGGCGAGCAGTGCTTC.

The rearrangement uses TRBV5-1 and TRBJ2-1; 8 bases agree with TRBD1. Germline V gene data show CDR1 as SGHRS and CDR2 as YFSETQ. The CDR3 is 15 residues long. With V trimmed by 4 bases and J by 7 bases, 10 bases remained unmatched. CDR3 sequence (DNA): TGCGCCAGCAGCGTCCGGGACAGGCCCCCAAATGAGCAGTTCTTC. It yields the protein CASSVRDRPPNEQFF.

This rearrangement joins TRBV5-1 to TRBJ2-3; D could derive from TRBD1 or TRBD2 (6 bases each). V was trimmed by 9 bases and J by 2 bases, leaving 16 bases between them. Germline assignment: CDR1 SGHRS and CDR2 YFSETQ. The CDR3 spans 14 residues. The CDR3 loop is CATSSRGPTDTQYF. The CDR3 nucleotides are TGCGCCACTTCTTCACGGGGGCCCACAGATACGCAGTATTTT.

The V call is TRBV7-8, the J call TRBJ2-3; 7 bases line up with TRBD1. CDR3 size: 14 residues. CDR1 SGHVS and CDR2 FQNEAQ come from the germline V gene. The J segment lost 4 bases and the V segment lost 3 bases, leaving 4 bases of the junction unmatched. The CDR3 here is CASSFDREADTQYF. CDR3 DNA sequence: TGTGCCAGCAGCTTCGACAGGGAAGCAGATACGCAGTATTTT.